A selection of T cell receptor beta chains follows, all from one sample in a study of vaccination effects on CD4 cells after COVID-19. These receptors are not linked to any known antigen. Some clones are missing from TCRdb's copy, which holds only in-frame ones; the method was immunoSEQ multiplex PCR. The sample comprises 25,000 to 35,000 clones, around 67% of which are singletons, and 14% rests with the top ten. The sequencing here drew on CD4+ T cells from PBMCs cultured with HCoV-229E spike peptides, taken after COVID-19 vaccination. These receptors came from a human donor who received a COVID-19 vaccine. CDR3s include the opening cysteine and the closing phenylalanine or tryptophan. D genes are given only for firm matches. The size field is filled for only some rows; it gives once, few, many or a size class.

>.|.|TRBJ2-5|TRBV5-1
CASSPEGHQGQETQYF
TGCGCCAGCAGCCCCGAGGGACACCAGGGGCAAGAGACCCAGTACTTC
>.|.|TRBJ2-1|TRBV10-3
CAISEDNEQFF
TGTGCCATCAGTGAAGACAATGAGCAGTTCTTC
>.|.|TRBJ1-1|TRBV19
CASSINKGLGTEAFF
TGTGCCAGTAGTATAAATAAGGGGTTGGGCACTGAAGCTTTCTTT
>few|TRBD2|TRBJ2-3|TRBV25-1
CASSFGLAGVDTQYF
TGTGCCAGCAGTTTCGGGCTAGCGGGAGTCGATACGCAGTATTTT
>.|TRBD1|TRBJ2-2|TRBV24-1
CATSDPRTGTTGELFF
TGTGCCACCAGTGATCCACGGACAGGGACGACCGGGGAGCTGTTTTTT
>.|TRBD2|TRBJ2-1|TRBV19
CASSISGGDNNEQFF
TGTGCCAGTAGTATTAGCGGGGGGGACAACAATGAGCAGTTCTTC
>.|TRBD1|TRBJ1-1|TRBV12-3/TRBV12-4
CASSSQGAIEAFF
TGTGCCAGCAGCTCGCAGGGGGCGATTGAAGCTTTCTTT
>.|.|TRBJ2-5|TRBV6-5
CASRIQTDLQETQYF
TGTGCCAGCAGAATACAAACGGACCTTCAAGAGACCCAGTACTTC
>once|.|TRBJ2-3|TRBV5-4
CASSDHRASPTDTQYF
TGTGCCAGCAGCGACCACAGGGCTTCTCCCACAGATACGCAGTATTTT
>once|.|TRBJ1-5|TRBV5-6
CASSFGRVNQPQHF
TGTGCCAGCAGCTTTGGGCGCGTGAATCAGCCCCAGCATTTT
>.|.|TRBJ1-2|TRBV20-1
CSARTPYGYTF
TGCAGTGCTAGGACTCCATATGGCTACACCTTC
>.|.|TRBJ1-2|TRBV12-3/TRBV12-4
CASSLSARGYTF
TGTGCCAGCAGTTTATCGGCGCGGGGCTACACCTTC
>few|TRBD2|TRBJ2-1|TRBV5-4
CASSSSGGAANEQFF
TGTGCCAGCAGCTCCAGCGGGGGGGCCGCCAATGAGCAGTTCTTC
>.|.|TRBJ2-1|TRBV7-2
CASSFDRQGTVFF
TGTGCCAGCAGCTTCGATCGGCAAGGAACTGTGTTCTTC
>.|TRBD2|TRBJ2-3|TRBV24-1
CATSDRKLAGYTDTQYF
TGTGCCACCAGTGATCGGAAACTAGCGGGGTACACAGATACGCAGTATTTT
>few|TRBD2|TRBJ2-6|TRBV9
CASSDLAGGPSSGANVLTF
TGTGCCAGCAGCGACCTAGCGGGGGGCCCCTCCTCTGGGGCCAACGTCCTGACTTTC
>.|.|TRBJ2-7|TRBV6-5
CASRTGQSNSYEQYF
TGTGCCAGCCGAACAGGACAGAGCAACTCCTACGAGCAGTACTTC
>.|TRBD1|TRBJ1-6|TRBV11-2
CASSSPRDRASPLHF
TGTGCCAGCAGCTCCCCCCGGGACAGGGCTTCACCCCTCCACTTT
>.|.|TRBJ2-1|TRBV14
CASSQGRQSGLYNEQFF
TGTGCCAGCAGCCAAGGGCGACAGAGCGGCCTCTACAATGAGCAGTTCTTC
>few|TRBD1|TRBJ1-2|TRBV2
CASSGRTGYYGYTF
TGTGCCAGCAGTGGTAGGACAGGCTACTATGGCTACACCTTC
>.|.|TRBJ1-2|TRBV11-2
CASSLDWVMGGGYGYTF
TGTGCCAGCAGCTTAGATTGGGTGATGGGGGGAGGCTATGGCTACACCTTC
>.|TRBD1|TRBJ1-2|TRBV12-3/TRBV12-4
CASSPTGHYGYTF
TGTGCCAGCAGTCCGACAGGGCACTATGGCTACACCTTC
>few|TRBD1|TRBJ1-2|TRBV4-1
CASSQVGGGKGYTF
TGCGCCAGCAGCCAAGTGGGAGGGGGCAAAGGCTACACCTTC
>.|.|TRBJ1-6|TRBV6-5
CASSHRDSYNSPLHF
TGTGCCAGCTCCCACAGGGACTCCTATAATTCACCCCTCCACTTT
>.|.|TRBJ1-2|TRBV12-3/TRBV12-4
CASLNGGGDGYTF
TGTGCCAGCCTCAATGGGGGGGGCGATGGCTACACCTTC
>.|TRBD2|TRBJ2-2|TRBV5-6
CASSLIAGGPSVGAGELFF
TGTGCCAGCAGCTTAATAGCGGGAGGGCCATCAGTAGGAGCCGGGGAGCTGTTTTTT
>.|.|TRBJ2-1|TRBV5-1
CASSPTTNEQFF
TGCGCCAGCAGCCCCACCACGAATGAGCAGTTCTTC
>.|.|TRBJ2-2|TRBV2
CASGVRITGELFF
TGTGCCAGCGGCGTCCGGATAACCGGGGAGCTGTTTTTT
>.|.|TRBJ1-6|TRBV4-2
CASSQARMGSPLHF
TGTGCCAGCAGCCAAGCCCGAATGGGCTCACCCCTCCACTTT
>.|.|TRBJ1-3|TRBV11-2
CASSSTSGRNTIYF
TGTGCCAGCAGCTCGACATCCGGGAGAAACACCATATATTTT
>.|TRBD1|TRBJ2-7|TRBV5-6
CASSLEGQGSSYEQYF
TGTGCCAGCAGCTTGGAGGGACAGGGGTCCTCCTACGAGCAGTACTTC
>.|TRBD1|TRBJ2-2|TRBV5-1
CASSLGTGGTGELFF
TGCGCCAGCAGCTTGGGGACAGGGGGCACCGGGGAGCTGTTTTTT
>.|.|TRBJ2-5|TRBV5-1
CASSVGQGMETQYF
TGCGCCAGCAGCGTGGGCCAGGGCATGGAGACCCAGTACTTC
>.|TRBD1|TRBJ1-2|TRBV11-2
CASSPQGFWNGYTF
TGTGCCAGCAGCCCACAGGGGTTTTGGAACGGCTACACCTTC
>.|TRBD2|TRBJ2-5|TRBV24-1
CATSDLRFVGLAGGEETQYF
TGTGCCACCAGTGATTTAAGGTTTGTCGGGCTAGCGGGAGGCGAAGAGACCCAGTACTTC
>few|TRBD1|TRBJ1-5|TRBV12-5
CASGGGGPDSNQPQHF
TGTGCTAGTGGCGGAGGGGGCCCTGATAGCAATCAGCCCCAGCATTTT
>once|.|TRBJ1-4|TRBV7-2
CASSLGGNRGATNEKLFF
TGTGCCAGCAGCTTAGGGGGCAATCGGGGTGCAACTAATGAAAAACTGTTTTTT
>.|TRBD1|TRBJ1-1|TRBV6-5
CASSRQGPDTEAFF
TGTGCCAGCAGTCGACAGGGACCTGACACTGAAGCTTTCTTT
>.|TRBD2|TRBJ2-1|TRBV4-2
CASRASGSSYNEQFF
TGTGCCAGCAGGGCTAGCGGAAGCTCCTACAATGAGCAGTTCTTC